This T cell receptor (beta chain) was obtained from a study of immune characterization of retroperitoneal liposarcoma (dated by TCRdb to about 2019). Worth noting for this clonotype: This clone's antigen is unknown. Per-base quality was not reported, and no clone a single base away is much larger than it.

Libraries were built with PCR. Sequencer: NextSeq 500. TCRdb passed the public sequencing reads through fastp at Q25 and MiXCR, retaining productive beta sequences. Under each unique CDR3 protein, matching rows form one entry showing the most common genes and DNA. The sample table lists around 7,000 distinct CDR3 sequences, approximately 30% of them with a count of one. The ten largest make up 40% to 50% of the sample. The germline V gene provides CDR1 SGHRS and CDR2 YFSETQ. Trimming removed 2 bases from V and 4 bases from J, leaving 13 bases between the germline ends. From cysteine to phenylalanine, the CDR3 is 15 amino acids long. Only the CDR3 DNA is retained, 45 bases long and in frame from the first base.

Recombination joined TRBV5-1 with TRBJ1-5, and the D gene may be TRBD1, 6 bases matching. The origin of this receptor is a male donor with retroperitoneal liposarcoma. Material for sequencing was blood. The CDR3 reads as follows: CASSLSGGGNQPQHF. The nucleotides are TGCGCCAGCAGCTTATCGGGAGGGGGAAATCAGCCCCAGCATTTT.